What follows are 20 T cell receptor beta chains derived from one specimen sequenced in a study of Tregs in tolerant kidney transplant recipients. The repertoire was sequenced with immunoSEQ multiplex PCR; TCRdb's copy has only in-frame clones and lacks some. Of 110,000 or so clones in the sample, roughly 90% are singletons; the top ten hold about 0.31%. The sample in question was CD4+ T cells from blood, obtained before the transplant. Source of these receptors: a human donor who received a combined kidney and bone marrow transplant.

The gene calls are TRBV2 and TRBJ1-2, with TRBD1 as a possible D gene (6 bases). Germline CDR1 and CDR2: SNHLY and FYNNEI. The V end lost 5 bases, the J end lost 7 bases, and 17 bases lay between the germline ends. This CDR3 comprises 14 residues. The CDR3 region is CASSIQGAGSGYTF. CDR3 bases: TGTGCCAGCAGTATACAGGGTGCTGGGTCTGGCTACACCTTC. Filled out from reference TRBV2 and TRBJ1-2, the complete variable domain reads EPEVTQTPSHQVTQMGQEVILRCVPISNHLYFYWYRQILGQKVEFLVSFYNNEISEKSEIFDDQFSVERPDGSNFTLKIRSTKLEDSAMYFCASSIQGAGSGYTFGSGTRLTVV.

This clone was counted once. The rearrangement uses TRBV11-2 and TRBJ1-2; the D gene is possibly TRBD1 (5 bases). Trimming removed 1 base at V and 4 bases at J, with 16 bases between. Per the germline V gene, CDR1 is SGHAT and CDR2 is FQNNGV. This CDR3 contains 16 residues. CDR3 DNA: TGTGCCAGCAGCTTAGCCCGTGCCCAGGGAGGCTATGGCTACACCTTC. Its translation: CASSLARAQGGYGYTF.

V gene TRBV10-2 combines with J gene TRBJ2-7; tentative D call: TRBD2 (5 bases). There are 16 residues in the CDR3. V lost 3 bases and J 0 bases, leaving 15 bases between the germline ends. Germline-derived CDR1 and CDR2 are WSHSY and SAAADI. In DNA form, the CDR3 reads TGCGCCAGCAGTGACGAAACGACTGGACTCTCCTACGAGCAGTACTTC. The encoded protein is CASSDETTGLSYEQYF.

The CDR3 region is CASSLPTTNTGELFF. DNA of the CDR3: TGCGCCAGCAGCTTGCCGACAACGAACACCGGGGAGCTGTTTTTT. The J gene is TRBJ2-2, the V gene TRBV5-1; D gene uncertain. Between the trimmed V and J ends, which lost 1 base and 0 bases, there was a span of 7 bases. Looked up from germline, CDR1 is SGHRS and CDR2 is YFSETQ. The CDR3 extends over 15 amino acids.

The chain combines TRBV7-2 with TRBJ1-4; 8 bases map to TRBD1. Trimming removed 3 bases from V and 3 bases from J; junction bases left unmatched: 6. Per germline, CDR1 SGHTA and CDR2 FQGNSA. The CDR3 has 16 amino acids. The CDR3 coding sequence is TGTGCCAGCAGCTTGGACAGGGAGTCGGCTAATGAAAAACTGTTTTTT. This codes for CASSLDRESANEKLFF.

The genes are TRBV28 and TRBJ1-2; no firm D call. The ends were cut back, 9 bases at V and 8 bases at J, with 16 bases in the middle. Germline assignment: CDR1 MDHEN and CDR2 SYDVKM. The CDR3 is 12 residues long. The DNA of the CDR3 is TGTGCCAGTTCGACAACGGTGGCGGGCTACACCTTC. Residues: CASSTTVAGYTF.

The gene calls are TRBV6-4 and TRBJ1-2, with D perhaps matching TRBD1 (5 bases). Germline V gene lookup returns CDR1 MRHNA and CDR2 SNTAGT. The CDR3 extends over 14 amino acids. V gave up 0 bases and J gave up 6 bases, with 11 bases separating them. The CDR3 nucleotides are TGTGCCAGCAGTGACTCCGGGCAAGGGGATGGCTACACCTTC. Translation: CASSDSGQGDGYTF.

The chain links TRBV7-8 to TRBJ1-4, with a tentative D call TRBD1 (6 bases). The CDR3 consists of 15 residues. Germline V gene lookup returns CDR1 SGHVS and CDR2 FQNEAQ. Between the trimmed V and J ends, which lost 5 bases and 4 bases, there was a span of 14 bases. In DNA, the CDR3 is TGTGCCAGCAGCCAGAAAGGGGGTCGTAATGAAAAACTGTTTTTT. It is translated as CASSQKGGRNEKLFF.

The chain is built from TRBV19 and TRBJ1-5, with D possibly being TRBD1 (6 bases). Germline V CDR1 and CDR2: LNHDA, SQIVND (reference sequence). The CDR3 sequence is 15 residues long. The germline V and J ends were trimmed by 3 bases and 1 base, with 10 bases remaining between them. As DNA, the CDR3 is TGTGCCAGTAGTATCCAGGGGACAAGCAATCAGCCCCAGCATTTT. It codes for CASSIQGTSNQPQHF. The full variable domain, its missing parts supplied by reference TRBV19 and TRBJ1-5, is DGGITQSPKYLFRKEGQNVTLSCEQNLNHDAMYWYRQDPGQGLRLIYYSQIVNDFQKGDIAEGYSVSREKKESFPLTVTSAQKNPTAFYLCASSIQGTSNQPQHFGDGTRLSIL.

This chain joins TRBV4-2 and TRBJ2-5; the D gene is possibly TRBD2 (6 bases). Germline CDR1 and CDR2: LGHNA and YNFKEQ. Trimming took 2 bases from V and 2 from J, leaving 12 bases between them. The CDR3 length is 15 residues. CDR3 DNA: TGTGCCAGCAGCCAATACTGGGGAGGTCAAGAGACCCAGTACTTC. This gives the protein CASSQYWGGQETQYF.

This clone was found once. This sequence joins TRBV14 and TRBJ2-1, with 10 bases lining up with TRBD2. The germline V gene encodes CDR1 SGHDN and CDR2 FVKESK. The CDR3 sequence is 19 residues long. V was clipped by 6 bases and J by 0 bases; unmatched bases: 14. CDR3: CASRKPGLAPPYSYNEQFF. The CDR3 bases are TGTGCCAGCAGAAAACCGGGACTAGCGCCACCCTACTCCTACAATGAGCAGTTCTTC.

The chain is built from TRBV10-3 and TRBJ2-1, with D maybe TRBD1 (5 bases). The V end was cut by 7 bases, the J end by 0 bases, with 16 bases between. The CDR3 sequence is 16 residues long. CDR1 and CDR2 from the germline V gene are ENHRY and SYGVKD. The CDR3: CAITARTISSYNEQFF. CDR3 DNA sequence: TGTGCCATCACCGCCCGGACAATAAGCTCCTACAATGAGCAGTTCTTC.

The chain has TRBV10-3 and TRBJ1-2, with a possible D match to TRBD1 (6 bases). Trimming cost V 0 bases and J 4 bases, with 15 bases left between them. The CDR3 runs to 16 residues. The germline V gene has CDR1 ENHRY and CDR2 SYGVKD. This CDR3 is CAISESWQGLLYGYTF. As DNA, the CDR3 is TGTGCCATCAGTGAGTCGTGGCAGGGGTTACTCTATGGCTACACCTTC.

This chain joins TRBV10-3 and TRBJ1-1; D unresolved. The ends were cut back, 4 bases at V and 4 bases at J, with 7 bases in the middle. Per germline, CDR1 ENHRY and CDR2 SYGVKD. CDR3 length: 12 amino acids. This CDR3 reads CAISVGGTEAFF. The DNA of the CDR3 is TGTGCCATCAGTGTGGGAGGCACTGAAGCTTTCTTT.

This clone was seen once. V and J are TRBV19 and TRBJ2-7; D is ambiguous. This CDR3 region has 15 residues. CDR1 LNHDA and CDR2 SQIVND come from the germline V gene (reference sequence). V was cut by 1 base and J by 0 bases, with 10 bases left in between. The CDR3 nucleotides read TGTGCCAGTAGTATAGGACACCAGAGCTCCTACGAGCAGTACTTC. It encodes CASSIGHQSSYEQYF.

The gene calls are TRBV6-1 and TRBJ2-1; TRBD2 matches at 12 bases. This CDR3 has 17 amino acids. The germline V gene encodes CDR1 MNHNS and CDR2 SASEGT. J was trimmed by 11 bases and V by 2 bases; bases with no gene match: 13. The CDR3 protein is CASSENGASGRGGKQFF. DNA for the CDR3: TGTGCCAGCAGTGAAAATGGGGCTAGCGGGAGGGGGGGGAAGCAGTTCTTC.

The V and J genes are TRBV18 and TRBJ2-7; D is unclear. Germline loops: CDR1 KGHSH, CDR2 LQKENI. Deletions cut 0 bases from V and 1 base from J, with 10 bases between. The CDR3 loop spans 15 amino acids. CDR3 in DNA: TGTGCCAGCTCACCACCGTCAGGCCTGTCCTACGAGCAGTACTTC. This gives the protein CASSPPSGLSYEQYF.

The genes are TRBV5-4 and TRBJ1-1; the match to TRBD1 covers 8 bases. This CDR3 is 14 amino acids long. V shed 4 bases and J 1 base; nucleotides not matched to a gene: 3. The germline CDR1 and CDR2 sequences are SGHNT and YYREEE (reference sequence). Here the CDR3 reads CASSPGQGNTEAFF. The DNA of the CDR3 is TGTGCCAGCAGCCCTGGACAGGGGAACACTGAAGCTTTCTTT.

CDR3 sequence reads: CASSMGARQADRSSYEQYF. The CDR3 coding sequence is TGTGCCAGTAGTATGGGGGCTAGACAGGCCGATAGGAGCTCCTACGAGCAGTACTTC. The chain recombines TRBV19 with TRBJ2-7, with a weak D call TRBD1 (6 bases). V gave up 3 bases and J gave up 0 bases, with 24 bases separating them. Germline-derived CDR1 and CDR2 are LNHDA and SQIVND (reference sequence). This CDR3 region has 19 residues.

CDR3 amino acids: CASSAGTTGYNEQFF. CDR3 DNA sequence: TGTGCCAGCAGCGCCGGAACGACTGGATACAATGAGCAGTTCTTC. The chain uses TRBV9 and TRBJ2-1, with no clear D. Germline values: CDR1 SGDLS, CDR2 YYNGEE. V lost 3 bases, J lost 4 bases, and 14 bases lay in between. The CDR3 extends over 15 amino acids. Using reference TRBV9 and TRBJ2-1 for the parts outside the CDR3, the full variable domain is DSGVTQTPKHLITATGQRVTLRCSPRSGDLSVYWYQQSLDQGLQFLIQYYNGEERAKGNILERFSAQQFPDLHSELNLSSLELGDSALYFCASSAGTTGYNEQFFGPGTRLTVL.